The next 5 T cell receptor beta chains were all read from a single sample in a study of blood T cells in healthy people across ages. Together with a sample-barcoded 5' primer, a J-beta primer mix was included in a second PCR lasting about 7 to 11 cycles. From the 5' RACE reads, TCRdb called clonotypes with MiXCR, one entry per CDR3 protein. The sample records over 1,500,000 distinct CDR3 sequences, approximately 50% being singletons. The sample consisted of blood. The source of these receptors is a woman between 40 and 55 years old in good health.

This chain links TRBV5-6 with TRBJ2-4; D may be TRBD1 (6 bases). The CDR3 spans 16 residues. With 2 bases removed from V and 2 bases from J, the gap between germline ends came to 14 bases. CDR1 and CDR2 (germline): SGHDT, YYEEEE. The CDR3 DNA follows: TGTGCCAGCAGCTTCAGGGGATATGGGACCAAAAACATTCAGTACTTC. Translated, it gives CASSFRGYGTKNIQYF.

The V and J genes are TRBV20-1 and TRBJ2-3; perhaps TRBD1 as D (6 bases). This CDR3 comprises 11 residues. V was cut by 8 bases and J by 5 bases, with 11 bases left in between. Per germline, CDR1 DFQATT and CDR2 SNEGSKA (reference sequence). The CDR3 DNA is TGCAGTACAGGGAAAGGAGATACGCAGTATTTT. The encoded protein is CSTGKGDTQYF.

V gene TRBV6-6 combines with J gene TRBJ2-3, with TRBD2 matching over 9 bases. CDR1 is MNHNY, CDR2 SVGAGI, per germline (reference sequence). With V trimmed by 6 bases and J by 4 bases, 11 bases remained unmatched. The length of the CDR3 is 16 residues. CDR3 DNA sequence: TGTGCCAGCAGCTCGATGGCGGGGGGGCCTGCAGATACGCAGTATTTT. Translated: CASSSMAGGPADTQYF.

Concerning this clonotype: A junction boundary mismatches the germline segment, possibly from a read error. The V gene is TRBV7-7, the J gene TRBJ2-1, with D perhaps TRBD1 or TRBD2 (5 bases each). Per germline, CDR1 SSHAT and CDR2 FNYEAQ (reference sequence). This CDR3 contains 15 residues. This CDR3 is CASSPGTPGYNEQFF. The CDR3, as DNA: TGTGCTAGCAGCCCAGGGACCCCGGGATACAATGAGCAGTTCTTC. Full variable domain (remainder filled in from reference TRBV7-7 and TRBJ2-1): GAGVSQSPRYKVTKRGQDVTLRCDPISSHATLYWYQQALGQGPEFLTYFNYEAQPDKSGLPSDRFSAERPEGSISTLTIQRTEQRDSAMYRCASSPGTPGYNEQFFGPGTRLTVL.

This chain joins TRBV7-2 and TRBJ2-7; D might be TRBD1 (5 bases). V dropped 4 bases and J dropped 10 bases, with 26 bases sitting between them. Germline assignment: CDR1 SGHTA and CDR2 FQGNSA. The CDR3 covers 16 residues. Written as DNA, the CDR3 is TGTGCCAGCAGCTCCCAAGGGGCCCCCATCGCAGAGGCCCAGTACTTC. The encoded protein is CASSSQGAPIAEAQYF.